This passage covers 24 T cell receptor beta chains from one sample sequenced in a study of OX40 agonist ivuxolimab in advanced cancers. TCRdb keeps only in-frame clones here, not all; method: immunoSEQ multiplex PCR. Here the sample spans tens of thousands of clones, 80% to 95% being singletons. The specimen was CD4+ or CD8+ T cells sorted from blood, collected in a trial of the OX40 agonist ivuxolimab. The receptors here all came from an adult with an advanced solid tumor such as melanoma, head and neck, liver or kidney cancer.

V is TRBV14 and J is TRBJ1-3, with unresolved D. CDR3 length: 11 residues. V was pared by 1 base and J by 7 bases, with 2 bases between. Germline lookup yields CDR1 SGHDN and CDR2 FVKESK. DNA of the CDR3: TGTGCCAGCAGCCAAGTCAACACCATATATTTT. Translated, it gives CASSQVNTIYF.

The chain employs TRBV28 and TRBJ1-5; D not resolved. V lost 2 bases and J lost 1, with 6 bases in between. This CDR3 contains 14 residues. CDR1 is MDHEN and CDR2 is SYDVKM in the germline V gene. DNA of the CDR3: TGTGCCAGCAGTTTAGGGCAGAGCAATCAGCCCCAGCATTTT. This codes for CASSLGQSNQPQHF.

J is TRBJ1-5 and V is TRBV18; no clear D gene. There are 16 residues in the CDR3. CDR1 and CDR2 from the germline V gene are KGHSH and LQKENI. Trimming pared 0 bases from V and 0 bases from J, leaving 9 bases between. In nucleotides, the CDR3 is TGTGCCAGCTCACCACCCTCCCCGTATAGCAATCAGCCCCAGCATTTT. Translation gives CASSPPSPYSNQPQHF.

This clone has more than one count but fewer than ten. The chain is built from TRBV27 and TRBJ1-5, with 9 bases fitting TRBD1. The CDR3 totals 15 residues. The ends lost 4 bases at V and 9 bases at J; junction bases unmatched: 10. Germline V lookup: CDR1 MNHEY, CDR2 SMNVEV (reference sequence). CDR3 in amino acids: CASSSAGTGKRPQHF. CDR3 bases: TGTGCCAGCAGTTCCGCCGGGACAGGGAAAAGGCCCCAGCATTTT.

V gene TRBV4-1 combines with J gene TRBJ1-6, with TRBD1 as a possible D gene (6 bases). Germline loops: CDR1 MGHRA, CDR2 YSYEKL. V lost 3 bases and J 7 bases, leaving 13 bases between the germline ends. The CDR3 has 15 amino acids. The CDR3 DNA follows: TGCGCCAGCAGCCACGGCAGGGGAGGGAATTCACCCCTCCACTTT. Encoded protein: CASSHGRGGNSPLHF.

The chain combines TRBV30 with TRBJ1-2; D is unclear. Per the germline V gene, CDR1 is GTSNPN and CDR2 is SVGIG (reference sequence). The CDR3 has 13 residues. V was cut by 4 bases and J by 13 bases, with 22 bases left in between. Here the CDR3 DNA reads TGTGCCTGGAAGGACGGGAGGCTCTATCAAAGCACCTTC. Its protein is CAWKDGRLYQSTF.

The chain recombines TRBV27 with TRBJ2-5; tentatively, D is TRBD1 (5 bases). The J call is in doubt because the DNA end fits TRBJ2-7 better. Germline CDR1 and CDR2: MNHEY and SMNVEV (reference sequence). The CDR3 runs to 14 residues. In DNA, the CDR3 is TGTGCCAGCAGTTTCGAGCGCAGGGCGAACGAGCAGTACTTC. This codes for CASSFERRANEQYF.

This clone was seen a single time. The genes are TRBV30 and TRBJ1-6, with unresolved D. CDR1 and CDR2 (germline): GTSNPN, SVGIG (reference sequence). The V end lost 3 bases, the J end lost 5 bases, and 2 bases lay between the germline ends. The CDR3 covers 11 residues. The chain's CDR3 is CAWSDNSPLHF. For the CDR3, the DNA is TGTGCCTGGAGCGATAATTCACCCCTCCACTTT.

The genes are TRBV14 and TRBJ1-2; TRBD1 aligns across 7 bases. The germline V gene encodes CDR1 SGHDN and CDR2 FVKESK. Unmatched junction bases numbered 5, after V lost 4 bases and J lost 0 bases. CDR3 size: 15 residues. The chain's CDR3 is CASSLDRTTNYGYTF. CDR3 in DNA: TGTGCCAGCAGCCTGGACAGGACAACTAACTATGGCTACACCTTC.

Note on this clone: Other DNA sequences in this specimen translate into the identical CDR3. The rearrangement uses TRBV5-4 and TRBJ2-7; 15 bases are shared with TRBD2. The V gene's germline CDR1 is SGHNT and CDR2 YYREEE (reference sequence). Trimming at V came to 3 bases and at J to 7 bases, leaving 2 bases not matched to a gene. The CDR3 length is 14 residues. CDR3: CASSSGLAGGEQYF. Written as DNA, the CDR3 is TGTGCCAGCAGCTCCGGACTAGCGGGAGGGGAGCAGTACTTC.

V is TRBV25-1 and J is TRBJ1-5; no firm D call. V lost 6 bases and J lost 1, with 10 bases in between. Looked up from germline, CDR1 is MGHDK and CDR2 is SYGVNS. This CDR3 has 14 amino acids. CDR3 amino acids: CASSLGLSNQPQHF. CDR3 nucleotides: TGTGCCAGCAGCTTGGGCCTGAGCAATCAGCCCCAGCATTTT. The full variable domain, with the rest looked up from reference TRBV25-1 and TRBJ1-5, is EADIYQTPRYLVIGTGKKITLECSQTMGHDKMYWYQQDPGMELHLIHYSYGVNSTEKGDLSSESTVSRIRTEHFPLTLESARPSHTSQYLCASSLGLSNQPQHFGDGTRLSIL.

V usage is TRBV28 and J usage is TRBJ1-5, with D hard to call. Germline CDR1 reads MDHEN; CDR2 reads SYDVKM. Trimming took 5 bases from V and 8 from J, leaving 19 bases between them. The CDR3 spans 15 residues. CDR3 sequence: CASSTPSVVREPQHF. DNA of the CDR3: TGTGCCAGCAGTACTCCCTCCGTCGTGAGGGAGCCCCAGCATTTT. Combining the CDR3 with reference TRBV28 and TRBJ1-5 gives the whole variable domain DVKVTQSSRYLVKRTGEKVFLECVQDMDHENMFWYRQDPGLGLRLIYFSYDVKMKEKGDIPEGYSVSREKKERFSLILESASTNQTSMYLCASSTPSVVREPQHFGDGTRLSIL.

The rearrangement joins TRBV5-4 to TRBJ1-2; TRBD1 might be the D (5 bases). V was shortened by 0 bases and J by 0 bases, with 12 bases between the two germline ends. This CDR3 region has 16 residues. Germline V lookup: CDR1 SGHNT, CDR2 YYREEE (reference sequence). The CDR3 region is CASSLGGYGANYGYTF. Here the CDR3 DNA reads TGTGCCAGCAGCTTGGGGGGCTACGGAGCTAACTATGGCTACACCTTC.

The chain carries TRBV4-2 and TRBJ1-2; 10 bases line up with TRBD1. The ends lost 4 bases at V and 6 bases at J; junction bases unmatched: 8. The CDR3 totals 15 residues. Germline values: CDR1 LGHNA, CDR2 YNFKEQ. The CDR3 reads CASSRPLDRGNGYTF. The CDR3 nucleotides read TGTGCCAGCAGCCGGCCCTTGGACAGGGGGAATGGCTACACCTTC.

Only a few counts were recorded for this clone. The chain is built from TRBV30 and TRBJ1-2; 7 bases fit TRBD1. V was clipped by 7 bases and J by 8 bases; unmatched bases: 7. This CDR3 spans 11 amino acids. In germline, CDR1 is GTSNPN, CDR2 SVGIG (reference sequence). Here the CDR3 DNA reads TGTGCCTTCGACAGGGTTAGGGGCTACACCTTC. Its protein product is CAFDRVRGYTF.

V and J are TRBV28 and TRBJ2-7; 9 positions agree with TRBD1. Germline V gene data show CDR1 as MDHEN and CDR2 as SYDVKM. V was pared by 3 bases and J by 4 bases, with 19 bases of the junction left unmatched. The CDR3 runs 19 residues. The CDR3 bases are TGTGCCAGCAGTTTCATTAATAAGAGGCCGGGACAGGGCTGGTACGAGCAGTACTTC. Its translation is CASSFINKRPGQGWYEQYF.

The chain couples TRBV5-4 to TRBJ2-7; D may be TRBD2 (5 bases). The CDR3 is 16 residues long. Between the trimmed V and J ends, which lost 3 bases and 0 bases, there was a span of 16 bases. CDR1 is SGHNT, CDR2 YYREEE, per germline (reference sequence). The CDR3: CASSSRGSPSSYEQYF. The CDR3 region has the DNA TGTGCCAGCAGCTCCAGAGGGTCCCCCAGCTCCTACGAGCAGTACTTC.

V usage is TRBV6-1 and J usage is TRBJ2-3; D is perhaps TRBD1 or TRBD2 (6 bases each). This CDR3 has 16 amino acids. Germline CDR1 MNHNS, CDR2 SASEGT. The V and J ends lost 2 bases and 3 bases respectively, with 15 bases between them. The CDR3 nucleotides are TGTGCCAGCAGTGAACGGCAGGGGACTGTTACAGATACGCAGTATTTT. As protein: CASSERQGTVTDTQYF.

This chain links TRBV10-3 with TRBJ1-4; possible D gene TRBD1, 5 bases. Germline V CDR1 and CDR2: ENHRY, SYGVKD. V lost 0 bases to trimming and J lost 8 bases, with 13 bases between them. The CDR3 is 15 amino acids. CDR3 region: CAISESPGGSEKLFF. CDR3 in DNA: TGTGCCATCAGTGAGTCGCCCGGGGGTAGCGAAAAACTGTTTTTT.

This clone was seen a handful of times. V and J are TRBV9 and TRBJ1-1; D ambiguous. Looked up from germline, CDR1 is SGDLS and CDR2 is YYNGEE. V was cut by 1 base and J by 6 bases, with 10 bases left in between. The CDR3 runs 13 residues. The CDR3, as DNA: TGTGCCAGCAGCGTAAGCCCCTTATCTGAAGCTTTCTTT. Its protein is CASSVSPLSEAFF.

On this clone: A junction end diverges from the germline sequence, so it may reflect a read error. CDR3 sequence: CASSSGNLKTEAFF. The CDR3 DNA follows: TGCGCCAGCAGCAGCGGAAATTTGAAGACTGAAGCTTTCTTT. The gene calls are TRBV5-1 and TRBJ1-1, with D uncertain. There are 14 residues in the CDR3. The germline V gene encodes CDR1 SGHRS and CDR2 YFSETQ.

The rearrangement uses TRBV4-1 and TRBJ2-1, with TRBD2 matching 13 bases. Germline CDR1 MGHRA, CDR2 YSYEKL. The CDR3 runs 15 residues. V dropped 6 bases and J dropped 3; count of bases not matched to a gene: 2. CDR3 DNA: TGCGCCAGCAGTCGGACTAGCGGGGGCTACAATGAGCAGTTCTTC. Residues: CASSRTSGGYNEQFF.

The CDR3: CAWTQTWTGIYGYTF. In nucleotides, the CDR3 is TGTGCCTGGACCCAAACCTGGACAGGGATCTATGGCTACACCTTC. V is TRBV30 and J is TRBJ1-2, with 8 bases fitting TRBD1. Germline values: CDR1 GTSNPN, CDR2 SVGIG (reference sequence). The CDR3 covers 15 residues. J lost 4 bases, V lost 4 bases, and 11 bases had no gene match.

The rearrangement uses TRBV7-2 and TRBJ2-4; D unclear. V gave up 1 base and J gave up 8 bases, with 9 bases separating them. This CDR3 has 13 amino acids. Germline assignment: CDR1 SGHTA and CDR2 FQGNSA. In DNA form, the CDR3 reads TGTGCCAGCAGCTTAGGGCACGGAGACATTCAGTACTTC. Its translation is CASSLGHGDIQYF.